This T cell receptor (beta chain) was identified during a study of early T cells in non-severe SARS-CoV-2 infection. At the level of the study: Bulk RNA isolated from unsorted whole blood underwent sequencing; chains were not paired. Overall study results and limits: In VDJdb matching, anti-spike CD8 responses were favored while private and CD4 specificities went missing.

Germline V gene lookup returns CDR1 MDHEN and CDR2 SYDVKM. V was cut by 7 bases and J by 4 bases, with 14 bases left in between. CDR3 length equals 15 residues. Each cDNA molecule carried a unique molecular identifier. Each CDR3 protein gets one entry after TCRdb re-called the 5' RACE reads with MiXCR. The sample has tens of thousands of distinct CDR3 sequences; around 7% are singletons. This clonotype was seen repeatedly, ten times or more. Antigen unknown. V usage is TRBV28 and J usage is TRBJ2-6; D might be TRBD1 (6 bases). The sample was whole blood. This sequence originates from an adult who was a healthcare worker with PCR-confirmed SARS-CoV-2 infection or an uninfected control (not recorded which). The CDR3 bases are TGTGCCAGCACCAACCCAGGGGCCGGGGCCAACGTCCTGACTTTC. Encoded protein: CASTNPGAGANVLTF.